This entry concerns a single T cell receptor (beta chain). Using immunoSEQ multiplex PCR, the repertoire was profiled, and TCRdb retains in-frame clones only, with some absent. The table lists roughly 250,000 clones, about 85% of them singletons. The germline CDR1 and CDR2 sequences are SGHNT and YYREEE (reference sequence). The length of the CDR3 is 16 residues. Trimming at V came to 1 base and at J to 0 bases, leaving 4 bases not matched to a gene. This sample is drawn from a study of blood T cell repertoires in COVID-19. The chain is built from TRBV5-4 and TRBJ2-3, with 8 nucleotides matching TRBD2. The sequencing sample was made of PBMCs or T cells enriched from blood (not recorded which). The receptor was derived from a woman aged 45-65 years who had recovered from COVID-19. DNA for the CDR3: TGTGCCAGCAGCTTGAAACTAGCGGAAAGCACAGATACGCAGTATTTT. This translates into CASSLKLAESTDTQYF.